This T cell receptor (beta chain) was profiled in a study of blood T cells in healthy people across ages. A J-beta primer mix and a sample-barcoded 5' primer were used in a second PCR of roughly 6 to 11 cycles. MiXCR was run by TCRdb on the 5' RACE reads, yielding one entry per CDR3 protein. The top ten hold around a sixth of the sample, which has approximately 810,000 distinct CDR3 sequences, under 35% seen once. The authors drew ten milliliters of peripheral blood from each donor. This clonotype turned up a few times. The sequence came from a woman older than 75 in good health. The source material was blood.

CDR3 sequence: CASTSGLTYNEQYF. The CDR3 DNA reads as TGTGCCAGCACCTCCGGACTTACCTACAATGAGCAGTACTTC. V gene TRBV12-3 or TRBV12-4 combines with J gene TRBJ2-1; TRBD2 is a possible D gene (5 bases). The DNA end favors TRBJ2-7, so the J call may be wrong. This CDR3 region has 14 residues.